This T cell receptor (beta chain) was sequenced for a study of blood T cell repertoires in COVID-19. About the research overall: Researchers got acute and convalescent COVID-19 samples from the United States, Italy and Spain. PBMCs, B-cell-depleted T cells, or T cells were the source of the cDNA or gDNA that made up the material.

Using immunoSEQ multiplex PCR, the repertoire was profiled, and TCRdb retains in-frame clones only, with some absent. The sample shows approximately 280,000 clones, approximately 85% of them seen only once. V shed 4 bases and J 3 bases; nucleotides not matched to a gene: 9. CDR3 length: 17 residues. Per germline, CDR1 SGHRS and CDR2 YFSETQ. The sequence came from a man aged 45-65 years with active or convalescent COVID-19. Input material: peripheral blood. The V and J genes are TRBV5-1 and TRBJ2-7; 14 positions match TRBD2. CDR3 sequence: CASSPGLAGGTIYEQYF. For the CDR3, the DNA is TGCGCCAGCAGCCCCGGACTAGCGGGAGGTACCATCTACGAGCAGTACTTC.